This T cell receptor beta chain was captured in a study of blood T cell repertoires in COVID-19. Study overall: The study drew acute and convalescent COVID-19 samples from the United States, Italy and Spain. PBMCs, B-cell-depleted T cells, or T cells were the source of the cDNA or gDNA that made up the material.

V shed 9 bases, J shed 1 base, and the junction held 5 bases outside the gene matches. CDR1 and CDR2 from the germline V gene are KGHDR and SFDVKD. This CDR3 has 14 amino acids. Sequencing used immunoSEQ multiplex PCR; TCRdb keeps in-frame clones, though not all of them. The repertoire holds more than 100,000 clones, 65% to 90% seen once, with approximately 10% in the top ten. The origin of this receptor is an elderly man with acute or convalescent COVID-19. Sequenced sample: peripheral blood. This rearrangement joins TRBV24-1 to TRBJ2-7; 10 positions agree with TRBD2. This chain's CDR3 is CATAGTSDSYEQYF. The CDR3, as DNA: TGTGCCACCGCCGGGACTAGCGATTCCTACGAGCAGTACTTC.